This T cell receptor beta chain originates from a study of radiotherapy plus CTLA-4 blockade in lung cancer. Findings and limits, study-wide: TCR clones originating in tumors grew in number in blood after radiotherapy plus ipilimumab.

Lung cancer patients with chemo-refractory metastatic non-small-cell disease were given focal radiation plus CTLA-4 blockade with ipilimumab. TCRdb's table, derived via immunoSEQ multiplex PCR, lists solely in-frame clones and lacks some. Of approximately 50,000 clones listed, 70% to 90% are singletons. A word on this clone: No antigen is known for it.

CDR3 length: 16 residues. V dropped 7 bases and J dropped 0; count of bases not matched to a gene: 6. The V gene's germline CDR1 is SNHLY and CDR2 FYNNEI. The chain has TRBV2 and TRBJ2-1; 10 positions match TRBD2. The origin of this receptor is a human donor with non-small cell lung cancer that progressed on radiotherapy plus ipilimumab. Some clones in this sample may be carry-over from other donors' samples. The sequencing used peripheral blood, collected from a patient treated with radiotherapy plus ipilimumab. This CDR3 reads CASTRTSGVSYNEQFF. As DNA, the CDR3 is TGTGCCAGCACTCGGACTAGCGGAGTCTCCTACAATGAGCAGTTCTTC.